What follows describes a single TCR beta chain. The antigen remains unidentified. The sample originates from a study of PD-L1 blockade in urothelial cancer. About the study: Median T cell yield from blood was 120,000 to 150,000.

The time point was: peripheral blood 6 weeks after treatment start. The J segment lost 7 bases and the V segment lost 3 bases, leaving 11 bases of the junction unmatched. The CDR3 is made up of 15 amino acids. Germline lookup yields CDR1 MGHRA and CDR2 YSYEKL. Study-wide results and limits: Better survival was predicted by below-median pretreatment blood TCR clonality.

Measured with immunoSEQ multiplex PCR; TCRdb has only the in-frame clones, and not every one. The sample comprises over 70,000 clones, 70% to 90% of which are singletons, and 8.4% rests with the top ten. The sample in question was PBMCs, obtained around atezolizumab (anti-PD-L1) treatment. This clonotype originated in a man aged 70-80 years with urothelial cancer. V is TRBV4-1 and J is TRBJ2-5; TRBD1 matches 7 bases. This CDR3 reads CASSHSRQGSGTQYF. CDR3 sequence (DNA): TGCGCCAGCAGCCATTCCCGACAGGGTTCGGGGACCCAGTACTTC.